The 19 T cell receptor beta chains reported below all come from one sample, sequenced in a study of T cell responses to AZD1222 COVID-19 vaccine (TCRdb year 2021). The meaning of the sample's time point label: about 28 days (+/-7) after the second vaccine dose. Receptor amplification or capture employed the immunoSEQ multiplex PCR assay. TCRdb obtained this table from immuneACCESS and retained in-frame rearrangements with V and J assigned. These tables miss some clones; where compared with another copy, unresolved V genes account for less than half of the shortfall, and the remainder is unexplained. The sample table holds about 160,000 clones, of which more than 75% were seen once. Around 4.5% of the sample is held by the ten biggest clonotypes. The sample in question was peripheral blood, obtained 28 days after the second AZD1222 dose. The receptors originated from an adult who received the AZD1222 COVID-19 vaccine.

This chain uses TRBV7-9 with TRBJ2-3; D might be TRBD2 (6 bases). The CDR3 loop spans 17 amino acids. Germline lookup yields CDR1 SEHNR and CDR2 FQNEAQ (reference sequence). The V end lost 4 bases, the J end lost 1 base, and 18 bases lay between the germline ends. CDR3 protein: CASSSGGPGVRTDTQYF. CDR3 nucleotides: TGTGCCAGCAGCTCTGGGGGACCGGGGGTGCGCACAGATACGCAGTATTTT.

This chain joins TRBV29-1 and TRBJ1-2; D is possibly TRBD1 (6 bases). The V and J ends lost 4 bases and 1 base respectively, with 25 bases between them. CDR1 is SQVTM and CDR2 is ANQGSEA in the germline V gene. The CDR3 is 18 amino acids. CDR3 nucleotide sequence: TGCAGCGTTGTTGGCGTGGCGACAGGAGGGGGAGATAACTATGGCTACACCTTC. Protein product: CSVVGVATGGGDNYGYTF.

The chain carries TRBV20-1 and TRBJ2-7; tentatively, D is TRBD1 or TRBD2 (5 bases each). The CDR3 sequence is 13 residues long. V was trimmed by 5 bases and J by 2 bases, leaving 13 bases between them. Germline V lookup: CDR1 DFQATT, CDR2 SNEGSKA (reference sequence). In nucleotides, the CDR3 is TGCAGTGCTCGTGCAGGGAGCACCTACGAGCAGTACTTC. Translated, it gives CSARAGSTYEQYF.

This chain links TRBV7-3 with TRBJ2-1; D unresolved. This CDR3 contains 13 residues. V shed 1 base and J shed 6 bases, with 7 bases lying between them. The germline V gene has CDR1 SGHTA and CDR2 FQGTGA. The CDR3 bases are TGTGCCAGCAGCTTAAGGGTTAGCAATGAGCAGTTCTTC. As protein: CASSLRVSNEQFF.

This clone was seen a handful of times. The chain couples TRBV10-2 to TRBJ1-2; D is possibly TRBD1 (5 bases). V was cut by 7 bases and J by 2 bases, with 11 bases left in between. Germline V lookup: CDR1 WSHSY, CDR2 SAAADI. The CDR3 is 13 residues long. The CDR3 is CASKGDGNYGYTF. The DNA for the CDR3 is TGCGCCAGCAAAGGGGACGGGAACTATGGCTACACCTTC.

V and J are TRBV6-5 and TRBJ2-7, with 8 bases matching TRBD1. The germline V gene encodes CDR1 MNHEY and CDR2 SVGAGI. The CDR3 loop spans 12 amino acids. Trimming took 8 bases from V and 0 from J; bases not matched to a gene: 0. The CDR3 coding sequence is TGTGCCAGCGGACAGGGCTCCTACGAGCAGTACTTC. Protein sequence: CASGQGSYEQYF.

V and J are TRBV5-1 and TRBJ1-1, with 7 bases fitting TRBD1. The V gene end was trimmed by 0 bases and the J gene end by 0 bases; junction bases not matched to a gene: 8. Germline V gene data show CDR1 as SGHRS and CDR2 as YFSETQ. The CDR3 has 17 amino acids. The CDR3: CASSLGDRTTMNTEAFF. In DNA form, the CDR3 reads TGCGCCAGCAGCTTGGGGGACAGAACTACCATGAACACTGAAGCTTTCTTT.

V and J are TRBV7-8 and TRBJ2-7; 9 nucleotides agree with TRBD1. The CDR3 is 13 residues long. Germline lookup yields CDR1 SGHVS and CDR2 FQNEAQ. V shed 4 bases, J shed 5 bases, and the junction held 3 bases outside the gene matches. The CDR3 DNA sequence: TGTGCCAGCAGCTCGGACAGGGGCGACGAGCAGTACTTC. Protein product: CASSSDRGDEQYF. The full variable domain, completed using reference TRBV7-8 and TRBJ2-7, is GAGVSQSPRYKVAKRGQDVALRCDPISGHVSLFWYQQALGQGPEFLTYFQNEAQLDKSGLPSDRFFAERPEGSVSTLKIQRTQQEDSAVYLCASSSDRGDEQYFGPGTRLTVT.

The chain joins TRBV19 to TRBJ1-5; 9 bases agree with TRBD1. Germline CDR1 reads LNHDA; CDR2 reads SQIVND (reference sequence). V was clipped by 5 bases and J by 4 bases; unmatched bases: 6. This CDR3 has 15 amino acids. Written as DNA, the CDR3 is TGTGCCAGTAGTGTGGGACAGGGAAGTAATCAGCCCCAGCATTTT. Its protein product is CASSVGQGSNQPQHF.

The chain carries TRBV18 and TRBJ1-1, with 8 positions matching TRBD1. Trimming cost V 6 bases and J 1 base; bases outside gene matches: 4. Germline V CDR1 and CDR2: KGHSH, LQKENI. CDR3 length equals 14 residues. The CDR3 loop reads CASSDRGKNTEAFF. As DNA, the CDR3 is TGTGCCAGCTCCGACAGGGGAAAGAACACTGAAGCTTTCTTT.

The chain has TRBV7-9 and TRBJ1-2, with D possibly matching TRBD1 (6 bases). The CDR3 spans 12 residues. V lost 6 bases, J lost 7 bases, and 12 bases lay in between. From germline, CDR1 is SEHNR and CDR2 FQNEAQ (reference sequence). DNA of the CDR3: TGTGCCAGCAGTTGGGAAGGGGGTGGCTACACCTTC. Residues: CASSWEGGGYTF.

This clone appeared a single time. The CDR3 reads CASSPITESQAKNIQYF. The DNA for the CDR3 is TGTGCCAGCTCACCAATAACAGAATCCCAAGCCAAAAACATTCAGTACTTC. The J gene is TRBJ2-4, the V gene TRBV18; D unresolved. Trimming shortened V by 2 bases and J by 0 bases, and 14 bases separated the two germline ends. Germline CDR1 KGHSH, CDR2 LQKENI. The CDR3 is 17 amino acids.

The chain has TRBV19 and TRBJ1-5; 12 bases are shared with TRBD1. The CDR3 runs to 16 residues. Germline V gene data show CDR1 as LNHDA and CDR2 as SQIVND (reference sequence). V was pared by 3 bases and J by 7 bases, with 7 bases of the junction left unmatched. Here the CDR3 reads CASSIVGGQGAQPQHF. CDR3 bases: TGTGCCAGTAGTATCGTTGGGGGACAGGGGGCCCAGCCCCAGCATTTT.

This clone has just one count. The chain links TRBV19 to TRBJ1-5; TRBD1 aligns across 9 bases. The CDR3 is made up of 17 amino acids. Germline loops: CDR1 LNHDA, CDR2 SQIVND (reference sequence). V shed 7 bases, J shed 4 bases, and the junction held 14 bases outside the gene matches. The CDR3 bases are TGTGCCAGTAATGCCGACCCTGACAGGGGGACGAATCAGCCCCAGCATTTT. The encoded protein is CASNADPDRGTNQPQHF.

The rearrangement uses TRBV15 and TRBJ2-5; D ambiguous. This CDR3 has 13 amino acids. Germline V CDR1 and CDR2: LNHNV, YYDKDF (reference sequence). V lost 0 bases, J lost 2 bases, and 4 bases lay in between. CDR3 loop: CATSRDWQETQYF. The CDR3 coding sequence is TGTGCCACCAGCAGAGATTGGCAAGAGACCCAGTACTTC.

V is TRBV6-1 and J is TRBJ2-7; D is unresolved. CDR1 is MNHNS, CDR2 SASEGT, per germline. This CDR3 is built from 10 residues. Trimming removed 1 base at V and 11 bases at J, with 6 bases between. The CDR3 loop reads CASSEEREYF. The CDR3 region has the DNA TGTGCCAGCAGTGAAGAAAGAGAGTACTTC.

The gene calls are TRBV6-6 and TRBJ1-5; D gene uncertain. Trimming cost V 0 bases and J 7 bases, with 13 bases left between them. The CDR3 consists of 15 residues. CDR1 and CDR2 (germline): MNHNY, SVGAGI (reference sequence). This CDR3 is CASSYSEEMGQPQHF. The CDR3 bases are TGTGCCAGCAGTTACTCGGAAGAGATGGGACAGCCCCAGCATTTT.

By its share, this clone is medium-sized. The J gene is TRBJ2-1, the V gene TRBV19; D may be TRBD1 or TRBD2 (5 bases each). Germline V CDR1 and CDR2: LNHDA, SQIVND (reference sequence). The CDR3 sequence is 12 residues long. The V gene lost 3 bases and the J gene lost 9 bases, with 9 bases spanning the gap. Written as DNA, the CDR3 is TGTGCCAGTAGTATCGGGACCGCTGAGCAGTTCTTC. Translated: CASSIGTAEQFF.

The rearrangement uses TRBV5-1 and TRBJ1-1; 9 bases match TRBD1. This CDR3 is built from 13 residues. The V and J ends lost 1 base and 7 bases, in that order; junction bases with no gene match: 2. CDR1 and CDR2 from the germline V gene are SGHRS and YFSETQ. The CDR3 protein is CASSLTGGFEAFF. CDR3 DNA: TGCGCCAGCAGCTTGACAGGGGGCTTTGAAGCTTTCTTT.